This TCR beta chain was sequenced during a study of CD4 T cells in relation to SARS-CoV-2 and coronaviruses. In the study overall: TCR beta CDR3s were sequenced after 10-day antigen culture of PBMCs. The negative reference was HIV-1 Nef peptide pool or peptide-free culture.

With respect to this clone: Its specificity is unknown.

Here immunoSEQ multiplex PCR was the method, and the copy in TCRdb shows in-frame clones only, minus some. The sample gives 15,000 to 25,000 clones, around 80% of which show up once; approximately 23% is in the top ten. Before the COVID-19 pandemic, during about 2010-2018, CD4+ T cells were taken from unexposed donors. CD4+ T cells were isolated from the cells after about ten days of culture. As cell numbers allowed, unexposed-donor CD4+ T cells faced SARS-CoV-2 S/N and four cold-coronavirus spikes. General observations from the study: Roughly 69% of donors had memory CD4+ clonotypes crossrecognizing SARS-CoV-2 and common cold coronavirus spike.

This TCR derives from a human donor in good health. The sequencing sample was made of CD4+ T cells from PBMCs, cultured in vitro.

The CDR3 DNA follows: TGTGCCAGCAGTTCCTACCATGGGACGGCTCCTGGGCAGTACTTC. Encoded protein: CASSSYHGTAPGQYF. The chain is built from TRBV6-6 and TRBJ2-7; either TRBD1 or TRBD2 may fit D (5 bases each). The V and J ends lost 4 bases and 9 bases respectively, with 22 bases between them. The CDR3 is 15 amino acids. Germline V lookup: CDR1 MNHNY, CDR2 SVGAGI (reference sequence).